These 20 T cell receptor beta chains were sequenced from one sample in a study of blood T cell repertoires in COVID-19. TCRdb keeps only in-frame clones here, not all; method: immunoSEQ multiplex PCR. The table shows around 250,000 clones, with around 90% occurring only once. Material: peripheral blood. The receptors shown here come from a woman in her 70s with active or convalescent COVID-19.

The chain employs TRBV10-3 and TRBJ2-2; the match to TRBD1 covers 8 bases. Germline lookup yields CDR1 ENHRY and CDR2 SYGVKD. V trimming: 8 bases; J trimming: 6 bases; junction bases outside the gene matches: 11. This CDR3 has 15 residues. CDR3 residues: CAISARQGASGELFF. CDR3 DNA sequence: TGTGCCATCTCCGCGCGTCAGGGGGCGTCCGGGGAGCTGTTTTTT.

The rearrangement links TRBV5-1 to TRBJ1-5; unclear D gene. Germline V gene sequence: CDR1 SGHRS, CDR2 YFSETQ. The CDR3 runs to 14 residues. The germline V and J ends were trimmed by 4 bases and 3 bases, with 11 bases remaining between them. CDR3 sequence reads: CASSPAGTNQPQHF. The CDR3 DNA sequence: TGCGCCAGCAGCCCGGCAGGAACCAATCAGCCCCAGCATTTT. The full variable domain, with the rest looked up from reference TRBV5-1 and TRBJ1-5, is KAGVTQTPRYLIKTRGQQVTLSCSPISGHRSVSWYQQTPGQGLQFLFEYFSETQRNKGNFPGRFSGRQFSNSRSEMNVSTLELGDSALYLCASSPAGTNQPQHFGDGTRLSIL.

In regard to this clone: The same CDR3 arises from other DNA sequences in this sample as well. This rearrangement joins TRBV19 to TRBJ1-5; D gene uncertain. The germline V gene encodes CDR1 LNHDA and CDR2 SQIVND (reference sequence). The V and J ends lost 1 base and 6 bases respectively, with 10 bases between them. The CDR3 totals 14 residues. The CDR3, as DNA: TGTGCCAGTAGTATAGGAGGGCGCGGTCAGCCCCAGCATTTT. It codes for CASSIGGRGQPQHF.

This chain joins TRBV2 and TRBJ1-1, with TRBD1 matching over 9 bases. The CDR3 extends over 17 amino acids. Germline lookup yields CDR1 SNHLY and CDR2 FYNNEI. V trimming: 8 bases; J trimming: 1 base; junction bases outside the gene matches: 14. The CDR3 reads CASRQGELGYGNTEAFF. In DNA form, the CDR3 reads TGTGCCAGCCGACAGGGGGAATTAGGGTATGGGAACACTGAAGCTTTCTTT.

The chain employs TRBV7-2 and TRBJ1-5, with a possible D match to TRBD1 (6 bases). The germline V gene has CDR1 SGHTA and CDR2 FQGNSA. V lost 6 bases and J lost 3, with 12 bases in between. This CDR3 comprises 14 residues. The CDR3 DNA reads TGTGCCAGCAGTCGGACAGCGATCAATCAGCCCCAGCATTTT. Encoded protein: CASSRTAINQPQHF.

The V gene is TRBV7-2, the J gene TRBJ1-5; no clear D. V dropped 3 bases and J dropped 4 bases, with 7 bases sitting between them. This CDR3 has 13 amino acids. Germline values: CDR1 SGHTA, CDR2 FQGNSA. In DNA, the CDR3 is TGTGCCAGCAGCTTGGTGCAGAATCAGCCCCAGCATTTT. Residues: CASSLVQNQPQHF.

This chain uses TRBV9 with TRBJ1-6; no reliable D call. The CDR3 runs to 14 residues. The ends were cut back, 2 bases at V and 6 bases at J, with 9 bases in the middle. In germline, CDR1 is SGDLS, CDR2 YYNGEE. DNA for the CDR3: TGTGCCAGCAGCGTCAGGTCCACTAATTCACCCCTCCACTTT. This sequence encodes CASSVRSTNSPLHF.

This clone was picked up one time. The chain carries TRBV6-4 and TRBJ2-2, with D hard to call. This CDR3 contains 13 residues. Trimming took 6 bases from V and 4 from J, leaving 9 bases between them. Germline CDR1 is MRHNA and CDR2 is SNTAGT. The CDR3 nucleotides read TGTGCCAGCAGGCAACAGAGCACCGGGGAGCTGTTTTTT. Translation gives CASRQQSTGELFF.

This chain joins TRBV5-4 and TRBJ1-2, with D unresolved. This CDR3 is 11 amino acids long. Trimming removed 0 bases at V and 8 bases at J, with 5 bases between. Germline V gene lookup returns CDR1 SGHNT and CDR2 YYREEE (reference sequence). Written as DNA, the CDR3 is TGTGCCAGCAGCTTGGCCGGGGGCTACACCTTC. Translating it yields CASSLAGGYTF. Using reference TRBV5-4 and TRBJ1-2 for the parts outside the CDR3, the full variable domain is ETGVTQSPTHLIKTRGQQVTLRCSSQSGHNTVSWYQQALGQGPQFIFQYYREEENGRGNFPPRFSGLQFPNYSSELNVNALELDDSALYLCASSLAGGYTFGSGTRLTVV.

CDR3 loop: CASSSPGVDGYTF. The CDR3, as DNA: TGTGCCAGCAGTTCCCCAGGGGTCGATGGCTACACCTTC. The chain joins TRBV12-3 or TRBV12-4 to TRBJ1-2; D may be TRBD1 (6 bases). Trimming left V 4 bases short and J 6 bases short, with 12 bases between. The CDR3 covers 13 residues.

This clone appeared once. The V call is TRBV19, the J call TRBJ2-7, with D tentatively TRBD2 (7 bases). The CDR3 runs 15 residues. Germline CDR1 LNHDA, CDR2 SQIVND (reference sequence). Trimming pared 3 bases from V and 2 bases from J, leaving 14 bases between. The CDR3 region has the DNA TGTGCCAGTAGTATCCCCGGGGGGCGCCCCTACGAGCAGTACTTC. Translation: CASSIPGGRPYEQYF.

This clone appeared a few times. V and J are TRBV18 and TRBJ1-6, with 9 bases lining up with TRBD1. Germline V lookup: CDR1 KGHSH, CDR2 LQKENI. V lost 3 bases and J lost 8; bases outside the gene matches: 2. The CDR3 is made up of 14 amino acids. CDR3 sequence: CASSPRDRDSPLHF. DNA of the CDR3: TGTGCCAGCTCACCTCGGGACAGGGATTCACCCCTCCACTTT. The entire variable domain, with the rest obtained from reference TRBV18 and TRBJ1-6, is as follows: NAGVMQNPRHLVRRRGQEARLRCSPMKGHSHVYWYRQLPEEGLKFMVYLQKENIIDESGMPKERFSAEFPKEGPSILRIQQVVRGDSAAYFCASSPRDRDSPLHFGNGTRLTVT.

In regard to this clone: Different DNA sequences within this sample yield the same CDR3. The genes are TRBV19 and TRBJ2-5; D is uncertain. The CDR3 is 12 residues long. Germline V gene sequence: CDR1 LNHDA, CDR2 SQIVND (reference sequence). V shed 9 bases and J shed 3 bases, with 11 bases lying between them. Here the CDR3 DNA reads TGTGCCAGCTCTCGACAAAAAGAGACCCAGTACTTC. It specifies CASSRQKETQYF. Full variable domain (remainder filled in from reference TRBV19 and TRBJ2-5): DGGITQSPKYLFRKEGQNVTLSCEQNLNHDAMYWYRQDPGQGLRLIYYSQIVNDFQKGDIAEGYSVSREKKESFPLTVTSAQKNPTAFYLCASSRQKETQYFGPGTRLLVL.

The chain uses TRBV29-1 and TRBJ2-6; perhaps TRBD1 as D (5 bases). The V gene's germline CDR1 is SQVTM and CDR2 ANQGSEA. V lost 5 bases to trimming and J lost 0 bases, with 14 bases between them. There are 16 residues in the CDR3. CDR3 DNA sequence: TGCAGCGTTACGGCAGGGCGTAACTCTGGGGCCAACGTCCTGACTTTC. Amino acids: CSVTAGRNSGANVLTF.

This clone showed up just once. CDR3 nucleotide sequence: TGTGCCAGCAGCGGACTAGCGGGGTACAATGAGCAGTTCTTC. It specifies CASSGLAGYNEQFF. The chain combines TRBV7-2 with TRBJ2-1; TRBD2 aligns across 12 bases. J was trimmed by 4 bases and V by 5 bases; bases with no gene match: 0. The CDR3 has 14 amino acids. Germline V lookup: CDR1 SGHTA, CDR2 FQGNSA.

The rearrangement uses TRBV5-6 and TRBJ1-5; 8 nucleotides align to TRBD1. The trim removed 4 bases at V and 6 bases at J, leaving 6 bases unmatched. CDR1 is SGHDT and CDR2 is YYEEEE in the germline V gene. This CDR3 comprises 14 residues. CDR3: CASSRQGFFQPQHF. CDR3 nucleotides: TGTGCCAGCAGCAGACAGGGGTTCTTTCAGCCCCAGCATTTT.

V usage is TRBV5-1 and J usage is TRBJ2-7, with D perhaps matching TRBD1 (6 bases). From germline, CDR1 is SGHRS and CDR2 YFSETQ. The CDR3 contains 13 residues. Trimming pared 4 bases from V and 5 bases from J, leaving 13 bases between. CDR3 protein: CASSDRRGHEQYF. The CDR3 DNA sequence: TGCGCCAGCAGCGATCGCAGGGGACACGAGCAGTACTTC.

V usage is TRBV5-1 and J usage is TRBJ2-3, with 10 positions matching TRBD2. V dropped 2 bases and J dropped 0; count of bases not matched to a gene: 6. This CDR3 has 17 residues. The germline gives CDR1 SGHRS, CDR2 YFSETQ. CDR3 sequence (DNA): TGCGCCAGCAGCTTAGGACTAGCGGCTACTAGCACAGATACGCAGTATTTT. Protein product: CASSLGLAATSTDTQYF.

The V gene is TRBV7-8, the J gene TRBJ1-2; D gene unclear. Trimming cost V 1 base and J 8 bases, with 11 bases left between them. CDR1 and CDR2 (germline): SGHVS, FQNEAQ. The CDR3 has 13 amino acids. The CDR3 bases are TGTGCCAGCAGCTTAGTCCTGCGGGTCGGCTACACCTTC. It specifies CASSLVLRVGYTF.

This chain connects TRBV9 to TRBJ1-2, with a possible D match to TRBD1 (5 bases). V shed 6 bases and J shed 5 bases, with 20 bases lying between them. The germline CDR1 and CDR2 sequences are SGDLS and YYNGEE. This CDR3 has 15 residues. This CDR3 is CASTQGVQGTYGYTF. The CDR3 region has the DNA TGTGCCAGCACCCAAGGGGTCCAGGGCACTTATGGCTACACCTTC.